The clone carrying this T cell receptor beta chain has ten or more counts. What it binds is not known. This specimen comes from a study of regulatory T cells in long-lasting Graves disease. Study-wide findings and caveats: Possibly, accuracy suffered from the small sample size. TCR diversity was lower in persistent Graves' patients (versus newly diagnosed ones).

Described time point: newly diagnosed GD, antithyroid drugs for less than 3 months. PBMC RNA served as the TCR library source. Looked up from germline, CDR1 is GTSNPN and CDR2 is SVGIG (reference sequence). The CDR3 sequence is 11 residues long. The germline V and J ends were trimmed by 0 bases and 10 bases, with 9 bases remaining between them. Arm-PCR of CDR3 regions and iRepertoire HTBI primers were the basis on which TCR beta libraries were built. Via MiXCR, TCRdb re-called the multiplex PCR reads, giving one row per CDR3 protein. Counted here are 500,000 or so distinct CDR3 sequences, about 15% occurring once; the ten biggest clones make up roughly 25%. The same sample was also studied in work on T cells in Graves' hyperthyroidism and ophthalmopathy. That paper states: Clinical symptoms, serum thyroxine, TRAb, thyroid ultrasound and orbital computed tomography established diagnosis. In the first-round RT-PCR of the TCR CDR3, the HTBI primer set was used.

The receptor's source is a woman between 40 and 65 years old with Graves disease. This sample comprised peripheral blood mononuclear cells (PBMCs), obtained at new diagnosis, from a patient treated with antithyroid drugs. This chain connects TRBV30 to TRBJ1-1; the D is unclear. CDR3 sequence (DNA): TGTGCCTGGAGTGTAAGCGGCGGAGCTTTCTTT. Translated: CAWSVSGGAFF.